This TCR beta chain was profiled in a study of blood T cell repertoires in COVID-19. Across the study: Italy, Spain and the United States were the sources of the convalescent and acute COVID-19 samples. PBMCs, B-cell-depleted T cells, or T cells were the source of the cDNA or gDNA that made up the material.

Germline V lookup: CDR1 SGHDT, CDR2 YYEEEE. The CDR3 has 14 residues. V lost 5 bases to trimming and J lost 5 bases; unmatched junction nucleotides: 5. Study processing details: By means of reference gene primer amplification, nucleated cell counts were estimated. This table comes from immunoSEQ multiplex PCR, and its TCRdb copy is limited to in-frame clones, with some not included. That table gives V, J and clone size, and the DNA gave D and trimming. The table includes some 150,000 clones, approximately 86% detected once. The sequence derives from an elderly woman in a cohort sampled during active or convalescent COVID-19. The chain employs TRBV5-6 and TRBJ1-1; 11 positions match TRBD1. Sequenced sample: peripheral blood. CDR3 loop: CASRGGQGATEAFF. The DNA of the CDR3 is TGTGCCAGCAGGGGCGGACAGGGGGCGACTGAAGCTTTCTTT.